These 32 T cell receptor beta chains were all obtained from the same sample, sequenced in a study of radiation and T cells in renal cell carcinoma. The data were produced by immunoSEQ multiplex PCR, yet TCRdb's version contains in-frame clones alone and is incomplete. Among 120,000 or so clones listed, 80% to 90% were seen once. Specified time point: blood 2 weeks post-SBRT. Treatment given: 15 Gy SBRT to primary tumor, nephrectomy 4 weeks later. Specimen: blood, collected from a patient whose treatment included radiotherapy and nephrectomy. These receptor sequences come from a woman aged 55-69 years with renal cell carcinoma.

V is TRBV5-1 and J is TRBJ2-1; perhaps TRBD2 as D (5 bases). The CDR3 spans 10 residues. V gave up 7 bases and J gave up 7 bases, with 6 bases separating them. Germline loops: CDR1 SGHRS, CDR2 YFSETQ. The CDR3 is CASGENEQFF. The DNA of the CDR3 is TGCGCCAGCGGGGAGAATGAGCAGTTCTTC.

This chain links TRBV6-5 with TRBJ1-1; 9 nucleotides line up with TRBD1. Germline loops: CDR1 MNHEY, CDR2 SVGAGI. CDR3 size: 16 residues. V shed 0 bases and J 5 bases; nucleotides not matched to a gene: 7. Here the CDR3 DNA reads TGTGCCAGCAGTTACTCTTTGGGACAGGGATTTACTGAAGCTTTCTTT. Encoded protein: CASSYSLGQGFTEAFF.

In its sample, this clone was seen a few times. The rearrangement links TRBV27 to TRBJ2-4; 8 bases map to TRBD1. V shed 3 bases, J shed 0 bases, and the junction held 13 bases outside the gene matches. The germline V gene has CDR1 MNHEY and CDR2 SMNVEV (reference sequence). This CDR3 contains 19 residues. The CDR3 here is CASSLYGTGGLLAKNIQYF. The CDR3, as DNA: TGTGCCAGCAGTTTGTATGGCACAGGGGGATTACTAGCCAAAAACATTCAGTACTTC.

CDR3 sequence: CASSGAGGAETQYF. In DNA, the CDR3 is TGTGCCAGCAGCGGGGCCGGGGGCGCAGAGACCCAGTACTTC. The chain is built from TRBV5-6 and TRBJ2-5; D possibly matches TRBD1 or TRBD2 (6 bases each). Looked up from germline, CDR1 is SGHDT and CDR2 is YYEEEE. Trimming shortened V by 4 bases and J by 4 bases, and 14 bases separated the two germline ends. The CDR3 has 14 residues.

The J gene is TRBJ2-2, the V gene TRBV7-3; D might be TRBD1 (6 bases). CDR3 length: 17 residues. V lost 2 bases to trimming and J lost 0 bases, with 13 bases between them. CDR1 and CDR2 from the germline V gene are SGHTA and FQGTGA. CDR3: CASSLDNRAANTGELFF. In DNA form, the CDR3 reads TGTGCCAGCAGCTTAGATAACAGGGCAGCGAACACCGGGGAGCTGTTTTTT.

The chain has TRBV6-1 and TRBJ1-3; D uncertain. This CDR3 has 15 residues. CDR1 and CDR2 from the germline V gene are MNHNS and SASEGT. Trimming took off 1 base at V and 4 bases at J, with 11 bases between the two ends. CDR3 nucleotides: TGTGCCAGCAGTGAAGGAACTAGCTTCGGAAACACCATATATTTT. Its protein product is CASSEGTSFGNTIYF.

V and J are TRBV25-1 and TRBJ2-1; 9 bases align to TRBD2. From germline, CDR1 is MGHDK and CDR2 SYGVNS. Trimming took 0 bases from V and 7 from J; bases not matched to a gene: 7. The CDR3 loop spans 16 amino acids. In DNA, the CDR3 is TGTGCCAGCAGTGAATATTCCGCGGGAGGGTTGAATGAGCAGTTCTTC. Translating it yields CASSEYSAGGLNEQFF.

This clone has only a few counts. The rearrangement joins TRBV6-6 to TRBJ1-4; TRBD1 is a possible D gene (6 bases). V was pared by 5 bases and J by 10 bases, with 14 bases between. The CDR3 covers 13 residues. CDR1 is MNHNY, CDR2 SVGAGI, per germline (reference sequence). Here the CDR3 DNA reads TGTGCCAGCAGTCAGCACAGGGATGGAAAACTGTTTTTT. This sequence encodes CASSQHRDGKLFF.

The chain uses TRBV5-1 and TRBJ2-1; no clear D. The germline V and J ends were trimmed by 2 bases and 8 bases, with 11 bases remaining between them. This CDR3 region has 13 residues. Per the germline V gene, CDR1 is SGHRS and CDR2 is YFSETQ. The CDR3 DNA reads TGCGCCAGCAGCTTTCCGGGCTGGTATGAGCAGTTCTTC. This encodes CASSFPGWYEQFF.

V gene TRBV11-1 combines with J gene TRBJ2-7; 8 nucleotides match TRBD1. The CDR3 is 14 residues long. Germline loops: CDR1 SGHAT, CDR2 FQDESV (reference sequence). V lost 5 bases and J lost 5; bases outside the gene matches: 8. CDR3 residues: CASSPGQGRHEQYF. For the CDR3, the DNA is TGTGCCAGCAGCCCCGGACAGGGAAGGCACGAGCAGTACTTC. The full variable domain, completed using reference TRBV11-1 and TRBJ2-7, is EAEVAQSPRYKITEKSQAVAFWCDPISGHATLYWYRQILGQGPELLVQFQDESVVDDSQLPKDRFSAERLKGVDSTLKIQPAELGDSAMYLCASSPGQGRHEQYFGPGTRLTVT.

This clone was observed a few times. This chain uses TRBV29-1 with TRBJ1-4; D is ambiguous. The CDR3 runs 12 residues. V was pared by 3 bases and J by 8 bases, with 10 bases between. Germline CDR1 is SQVTM and CDR2 is ANQGSEA. The CDR3 loop reads CSVDAGREKLFF. The CDR3 DNA is TGCAGCGTTGATGCAGGAAGGGAAAAACTGTTTTTT.

V gene TRBV2 combines with J gene TRBJ1-3; D unresolved. Germline CDR1 and CDR2: SNHLY and FYNNEI. The CDR3 extends over 14 amino acids. V was pared by 6 bases and J by 10 bases, with 19 bases between. The CDR3, as DNA: TGTGCCAGCAGAAAGGGCGGCGCATCGACGACCATATATTTT. Encoded protein: CASRKGGASTTIYF.

This clone was recorded once. V and J are TRBV7-2 and TRBJ1-6; 11 bases fit TRBD1. CDR1 and CDR2 (germline): SGHTA, FQGNSA. The CDR3 loop spans 16 amino acids. The J segment lost 9 bases and the V segment lost 1 base, leaving 5 bases of the junction unmatched. The CDR3 DNA sequence: TGTGCCAGCAGCTTAGATGGACAGGGGGCACGTTCACCCCTCCACTTT. It is translated as CASSLDGQGARSPLHF.

This chain connects TRBV28 to TRBJ1-4; D is possibly TRBD1 (5 bases). Trimming cost V 4 bases and J 2 bases, with 11 bases left between them. This CDR3 region has 15 residues. Germline CDR1 is MDHEN and CDR2 is SYDVKM. DNA for the CDR3: TGTGCCAGCAGTTCTCAGGAGGGGACTAATGAAAAACTGTTTTTT. This sequence encodes CASSSQEGTNEKLFF.

This clone was counted between two and nine times. This chain uses TRBV7-9 with TRBJ1-5; maybe TRBD1 (5 bases). CDR3 size: 13 residues. The V end lost 5 bases, the J end lost 2 bases, and 7 bases lay between the germline ends. Germline-derived CDR1 and CDR2 are SEHNR and FQNEAQ (reference sequence). DNA of the CDR3: TGTGCCAGCAGCCGCAGGGGCAATCAGCCCCAGCATTTT. Translated, it gives CASSRRGNQPQHF.

CDR3 sequence: CASSFSVYEQYF. CDR3 bases: TGTGCCAGCAGTTTCAGTGTCTACGAGCAGTACTTC. The chain uses TRBV28 and TRBJ2-7; no definite D call. The CDR3 runs 12 residues. V lost 3 bases and J lost 3, with 6 bases in between. Germline V gene sequence: CDR1 MDHEN, CDR2 SYDVKM.

Written as DNA, the CDR3 is TGTGCCAGCAGTTACTATCGGGTCGAAGCTTTCTTT. Translated: CASSYYRVEAFF. The rearrangement links TRBV6-5 to TRBJ1-1; D not resolved. Germline lookup yields CDR1 MNHEY and CDR2 SVGAGI. Trimming took 1 base from V and 8 from J, leaving 8 bases between them. This CDR3 has 12 residues.

The chain employs TRBV5-1 and TRBJ2-7; TRBD2 matches 8 bases. Trimming took 0 bases from V and 4 from J; bases not matched to a gene: 3. Per the germline V gene, CDR1 is SGHRS and CDR2 is YFSETQ. The CDR3 consists of 14 residues. This chain's CDR3 is CASSLGSGGYEQYF. In DNA form, the CDR3 reads TGCGCCAGCAGCTTGGGATCGGGAGGGTACGAGCAGTACTTC. The whole variable domain, filled in from reference TRBV5-1 and TRBJ2-7, reads KAGVTQTPRYLIKTRGQQVTLSCSPISGHRSVSWYQQTPGQGLQFLFEYFSETQRNKGNFPGRFSGRQFSNSRSEMNVSTLELGDSALYLCASSLGSGGYEQYFGPGTRLTVT.

The chain combines TRBV6-4 with TRBJ2-3, with 8 bases lining up with TRBD2. The CDR3 has 16 residues. Germline V CDR1 and CDR2: MRHNA, SNTAGT. J lost 3 bases, V lost 4 bases, and 9 bases had no gene match. CDR3 amino acids: CASSATFSGATDTQYF. DNA for the CDR3: TGTGCCAGCAGTGCAACTTTTAGCGGGGCTACAGATACGCAGTATTTT.

This clone was found a few times. The CDR3 coding sequence is TGCGCCAGCAGCGGGGAGACAGGGGAAACTGAAGCTTTCTTT. This sequence encodes CASSGETGETEAFF. The chain uses TRBV5-1 and TRBJ1-1, with 8 bases matching TRBD1. Losses at the gene ends were 4 bases for V and 5 bases for J; bases not matched to a gene: 7. The CDR3 runs to 14 residues. The germline V gene encodes CDR1 SGHRS and CDR2 YFSETQ.

The chain uses TRBV5-1 and TRBJ2-1; possibly TRBD1 for D (5 bases). Germline V gives CDR1 SGHRS, CDR2 YFSETQ. This CDR3 contains 14 residues. V lost 2 bases and J 5 bases, leaving 11 bases between the germline ends. The CDR3 protein is CASSLGRADNEQFF. CDR3 DNA sequence: TGCGCCAGCAGCTTAGGCAGGGCGGACAATGAGCAGTTCTTC.

This clone was picked up a small number of times. V is TRBV7-6 and J is TRBJ2-7; D is possibly TRBD2 (6 bases). The V gene's germline CDR1 is SGHVS and CDR2 FNYEAQ. With 3 bases removed from V and 7 bases from J, the gap between germline ends came to 16 bases. CDR3 length: 14 residues. The CDR3 DNA reads as TGTGCCAGCAGCTTCGGGCGGGGATCGGGGGAGCAGTACTTC. It translates to CASSFGRGSGEQYF.

The chain carries TRBV7-6 and TRBJ2-5; no reliable D call. The CDR3 is made up of 14 amino acids. The V gene lost 1 base and the J gene lost 5 bases, with 11 bases spanning the gap. CDR1 SGHVS and CDR2 FNYEAQ come from the germline V gene. In DNA form, the CDR3 reads TGTGCCAGCAGCTTAGGAGGCCAGGAGGAGACCCAGTACTTC. Its protein is CASSLGGQEETQYF.

The DNA of the CDR3 is TGTGCCAGCAGCGCGGACCCTTACACCGGGGAGCTGTTTTTT. Translated: CASSADPYTGELFF. The chain is built from TRBV5-4 and TRBJ2-2; no clear D. The germline V gene encodes CDR1 SGHNT and CDR2 YYREEE (reference sequence). The CDR3 spans 14 residues. With 4 bases removed from V and 3 bases from J, the gap between germline ends came to 10 bases. Combining the CDR3 with reference TRBV5-4 and TRBJ2-2 gives the whole variable domain ETGVTQSPTHLIKTRGQQVTLRCSSQSGHNTVSWYQQALGQGPQFIFQYYREEENGRGNFPPRFSGLQFPNYSSELNVNALELDDSALYLCASSADPYTGELFFGEGSRLTVL.

The chain combines TRBV5-1 with TRBJ2-3; D may correspond to TRBD1 or TRBD2 (7 bases each). The CDR3 consists of 16 residues. CDR1 and CDR2 from the germline V gene are SGHRS and YFSETQ. The V gene lost 6 bases and the J gene lost 3 bases, with 20 bases spanning the gap. For the CDR3, the DNA is TGCGCCAGCACCCAGGGGGAGGGATCCGTAACAGATACGCAGTATTTT. Its protein product is CASTQGEGSVTDTQYF.

This clone was counted between two and nine times. The CDR3 region is CASSQTVSQNTEAFF. CDR3 nucleotide sequence: TGCGCCAGCAGCCAGACCGTCTCCCAGAACACTGAAGCTTTCTTT. J is TRBJ1-1 and V is TRBV5-1; no firm D call. The germline V gene has CDR1 SGHRS and CDR2 YFSETQ. CDR3 size: 15 residues. V shed 4 bases and J shed 1 base, with 14 bases lying between them.

The J gene is TRBJ2-1, the V gene TRBV27; 8 bases are shared with TRBD1. The CDR3 totals 17 residues. The germline gives CDR1 MNHEY, CDR2 SMNVEV (reference sequence). V gave up 3 bases and J gave up 8 bases; unmatched junction bases: 15. CDR3 nucleotides: TGTGCCAGCAGTTTGAGGCAGGGGGCGAACGTCGGCTATGAGCAGTTCTTC. Amino acid sequence: CASSLRQGANVGYEQFF.

This sequence joins TRBV11-2 and TRBJ1-3; D gene unclear. V lost 5 bases to trimming and J lost 0 bases, with 14 bases between them. This CDR3 is 16 amino acids long. Looked up from germline, CDR1 is SGHAT and CDR2 is FQNNGV. CDR3 amino acids: CASSLQSGDSGNTIYF. The CDR3, as DNA: TGTGCCAGCAGCCTCCAAAGCGGGGACTCTGGAAACACCATATATTTT.

The chain links TRBV5-1 to TRBJ2-3, with D unclear. The CDR3 consists of 11 residues. Germline V CDR1 and CDR2: SGHRS, YFSETQ. V dropped 4 bases and J dropped 8 bases, with 8 bases sitting between them. CDR3 DNA sequence: TGCGCCAGCAGCCCCGGCGCTACGCAGTATTTT. Protein: CASSPGATQYF.

The genes are TRBV7-2 and TRBJ2-5, with D hard to call. The ends were cut back, 8 bases at V and 5 bases at J, with 15 bases in the middle. This CDR3 has 13 residues. Germline V gene sequence: CDR1 SGHTA, CDR2 FQGNSA. The CDR3 is CASVGVIGETQYF. The DNA for the CDR3 is TGTGCCAGCGTAGGAGTGATCGGGGAGACCCAGTACTTC.

V and J are TRBV28 and TRBJ2-1; D is possibly TRBD1 or TRBD2 (6 bases each). The CDR3 runs 15 residues. From germline, CDR1 is MDHEN and CDR2 SYDVKM. V dropped 5 bases and J dropped 9 bases, with 20 bases sitting between them. The CDR3 nucleotides read TGTGCCAGCAGTCGGAGGGGGTCAAAGGTAATTGAGCAGTTCTTC. It specifies CASSRRGSKVIEQFF.

The chain combines TRBV18 with TRBJ1-4; perhaps TRBD1 as D (6 bases). V was pared by 5 bases and J by 0 bases, with 7 bases between. This CDR3 is built from 14 residues. Looked up from germline, CDR1 is KGHSH and CDR2 is LQKENI. CDR3 sequence (DNA): TGTGCCAGCTCATCAGGGGCAACTAATGAAAAACTGTTTTTT. Amino acids: CASSSGATNEKLFF.